This TCR beta chain derives from a study of T cell responses to AZD1222 COVID-19 vaccine. Trimming stripped 1 base from V and 10 bases from J, with 14 bases between. The CDR3 is made up of 13 amino acids. CDR1 SEHNR and CDR2 FQNEAQ come from the germline V gene (reference sequence). Sequencing was performed with immunoSEQ multiplex PCR; in TCRdb, only in-frame clones are kept and a portion is missing. The table has approximately 130,000 clones, around 90% seen once. The source is an adult who received the MenACWY meningococcal vaccine as a control. The chain uses TRBV7-9 and TRBJ2-7, with D perhaps TRBD1 or TRBD2 (5 bases each). The source was peripheral blood, collected 28 days after the second dose of the MenACWY control vaccine. The CDR3 region has the DNA TGTGCCAGCAGCTTAGGGGCAGGGTCGGGACAGTACGTC. Translating gives CASSLGAGSGQYV.